The 30 T cell receptor beta chains listed next were all sequenced from one sample in a study of cytomegalovirus exposure and HLA in healthy donors. Use of 60 Vbeta and 13 Jbeta primers characterized the PCR. Sequenced by immunoSEQ multiplex PCR; TCRdb stores in-frame clones only, minus some. This table holds some 98,000 clones, about four fifths found once. Specimen: PBMCs. Receptors were obtained from a human donor in good health.

The gene calls are TRBV11-2 and TRBJ2-1, with 11 bases matching TRBD2. The germline CDR1 and CDR2 sequences are SGHAT and FQNNGV. CDR3 length: 17 residues. The V segment lost 5 bases and the J segment 10 bases; nucleotides outside the gene matches: 16. CDR3 in amino acids: CASSPFPSGGTQDEQFF. The DNA for the CDR3 is TGTGCCAGCAGCCCTTTCCCTAGCGGGGGGACTCAAGACGAGCAGTTCTTC.

V and J are TRBV2 and TRBJ2-1; D is unresolved. The V gene lost 5 bases and the J gene lost 3 bases, with 8 bases spanning the gap. This CDR3 is built from 13 residues. Germline CDR1 is SNHLY and CDR2 is FYNNEI. The CDR3 region is CASSLLGYNEQFF. In nucleotides, the CDR3 is TGTGCCAGCAGTCTTCTAGGCTACAATGAGCAGTTCTTC.

This chain uses TRBV2 with TRBJ2-4, with TRBD2 matching 13 bases. Unmatched junction bases numbered 5, after V lost 4 bases and J lost 8 bases. Germline assignment: CDR1 SNHLY and CDR2 FYNNEI. This CDR3 comprises 15 residues. CDR3 nucleotides: TGTGCCAGCAGTGGGACTAGCGGGAGTAGAGACATTCAGTACTTC. Translated, it gives CASSGTSGSRDIQYF.

This clone was seen a handful of times. V and J are TRBV5-6 and TRBJ1-1; 7 bases agree with TRBD1. The germline V gene encodes CDR1 SGHDT and CDR2 YYEEEE. This CDR3 contains 14 residues. The trim removed 0 bases at V and 3 bases at J, leaving 2 bases unmatched. CDR3 sequence reads: CASSLVRGDTEAFF. Here the CDR3 DNA reads TGTGCCAGCAGCTTGGTCAGGGGGGACACTGAAGCTTTCTTT.

This clone was recorded only once. The CDR3 DNA reads TGCGCCAGCAGCTTTTCGACAGCGCAACCCTACGAGCAGTACTTC. Its translation: CASSFSTAQPYEQYF. The chain links TRBV5-1 to TRBJ2-7, with D possibly matching TRBD1 (5 bases). Germline values: CDR1 SGHRS, CDR2 YFSETQ. The ends were cut back, 2 bases at V and 2 bases at J, with 14 bases in the middle. This CDR3 region has 15 residues.

This clone was counted only a few times. This rearrangement joins TRBV6-5 to TRBJ2-7; TRBD2 matches 9 bases. There are 15 residues in the CDR3. Germline V gives CDR1 MNHEY, CDR2 SVGAGI. V was clipped by 6 bases and J by 1 base; unmatched bases: 7. As DNA, the CDR3 is TGTGCCAGCAGCCAGGAGGGACTAGCATCCTACGAGCAGTACTTC. Protein: CASSQEGLASYEQYF.

The chain joins TRBV29-1 to TRBJ1-1, with D perhaps matching TRBD1 (6 bases). The germline CDR1 and CDR2 sequences are SQVTM and ANQGSEA. This CDR3 contains 15 residues. V was trimmed by 0 bases and J by 7 bases, leaving 18 bases between them. CDR3 sequence: CSVEDSGRGEGEAFF. The CDR3 DNA sequence: TGCAGCGTTGAAGATTCGGGCAGGGGTGAGGGTGAAGCTTTCTTT. The complete variable domain, with remaining parts taken from reference TRBV29-1 and TRBJ1-1, reads SAVISQKPSRDICQRGTSLTIQCQVDSQVTMMFWYRQQPGQSLTLIATANQGSEATYESGFVIDKFPISRPNLTFSTLTVSNMSPEDSSIYLCSVEDSGRGEGEAFFGQGTRLTVV.

The V and J genes are TRBV2 and TRBJ2-5, with TRBD1 matching over 11 bases. Germline loops: CDR1 SNHLY, CDR2 FYNNEI. Trimming removed 7 bases from V and 6 bases from J; junction bases left unmatched: 7. The CDR3 covers 14 residues. CDR3 in amino acids: CASKTRDRGKTQYF. CDR3 nucleotide sequence: TGTGCCAGCAAGACTAGGGACAGGGGGAAGACCCAGTACTTC.

The CDR3 bases are TGTGCCAGCAGTTTATTCGGTGCCGGGACACCGAACACCGGGGAGCTGTTTTTT. Protein sequence: CASSLFGAGTPNTGELFF. The rearrangement links TRBV27 to TRBJ2-2; TRBD1 might be the D (6 bases). The CDR3 loop spans 18 amino acids. Per the germline V gene, CDR1 is MNHEY and CDR2 is SMNVEV (reference sequence). Trimming removed 1 base from V and 0 bases from J, with 15 bases in between.

The genes are TRBV7-2 and TRBJ2-7; 7 bases align to TRBD1. The CDR3 is made up of 15 amino acids. CDR1 is SGHTA and CDR2 is FQGNSA in the germline V gene. The trim removed 0 bases at V and 9 bases at J, leaving 11 bases unmatched. The CDR3 DNA reads as TGTGCCAGCAGCTTAGCGGGACAGAGTTGGATCGGGCAGTACTTC. Encoded protein: CASSLAGQSWIGQYF. The full variable domain, its missing parts supplied by reference TRBV7-2 and TRBJ2-7, is GAGVSQSPSNKVTEKGKDVELRCDPISGHTALYWYRQSLGQGLEFLIYFQGNSAPDKSGLPSDRFSAERTGGSVSTLTIQRTQQEDSAVYLCASSLAGQSWIGQYFGPGTRLTVT.

This clone occurred a few times. This sequence joins TRBV2 and TRBJ1-5, with D unresolved. The germline V gene has CDR1 SNHLY and CDR2 FYNNEI. This CDR3 comprises 16 residues. Trimming took off 5 bases at V and 3 bases at J, with 17 bases between the two ends. Here the CDR3 DNA reads TGTGCCAGCAGTTCTCGGGATCCACGACACAATCAGCCCCAGCATTTT. It translates to CASSSRDPRHNQPQHF.

The chain uses TRBV18 and TRBJ1-1, with TRBD1 matching 9 bases. The CDR3 sequence is 24 residues long. Germline CDR1 is KGHSH and CDR2 is LQKENI. With 1 base clipped from V and 5 bases from J, the junction kept 32 bases outside the gene matches. The CDR3 DNA reads TGTGCCAGCTCACCACGTTTAGGATCATTGTATGGGGGGGACAGGGTAGAGGTTTGTACTGAAGCTTTCTTT. Translating gives CASSPRLGSLYGGDRVEVCTEAFF.

This rearrangement joins TRBV2 to TRBJ2-2; 11 bases map to TRBD1. V lost 10 bases to trimming and J lost 5 bases; unmatched junction nucleotides: 6. Looked up from germline, CDR1 is SNHLY and CDR2 is FYNNEI. The CDR3 sequence is 14 residues long. The DNA of the CDR3 is TGTGCCATCAAGGACAGGGGGCTTACCGGGGAGCTGTTTTTT. This translates into CAIKDRGLTGELFF.

This rearrangement joins TRBV5-8 to TRBJ1-5, with TRBD1 matching over 9 bases. Germline CDR1 is SGHTS and CDR2 is YDEGEE. The CDR3 is made up of 16 amino acids. V lost 5 bases to trimming and J lost 5 bases; unmatched junction nucleotides: 11. The CDR3 reads CASSPGTGRPDQPQHF. In nucleotides, the CDR3 is TGTGCCAGCAGTCCCGGGACAGGGAGACCAGATCAGCCCCAGCATTTT. Full variable domain (outside the CDR3, taken from reference TRBV5-8 and TRBJ1-5): EAGVTQSPTHLIKTRGQQATLRCSPISGHTSVYWYQQALGLGLQFLLWYDEGEERNRGNFPPRFSGRQFPNYSSELNVNALELEDSALYLCASSPGTGRPDQPQHFGDGTRLSIL.

This chain joins TRBV9 and TRBJ1-2; D remains ambiguous. The germline V gene encodes CDR1 SGDLS and CDR2 YYNGEE. V was shortened by 0 bases and J by 5 bases, with 11 bases between the two germline ends. This CDR3 has 14 residues. The CDR3 reads CASSVGQSSYGYTF. The CDR3 DNA reads as TGTGCCAGCAGCGTAGGCCAGTCGTCTTATGGCTACACCTTC.

The chain couples TRBV10-3 to TRBJ1-5; D is perhaps TRBD1 (5 bases). The CDR3 contains 14 residues. V was cut by 3 bases and J by 2 bases, with 8 bases left in between. Germline V gene lookup returns CDR1 ENHRY and CDR2 SYGVKD. CDR3 sequence (DNA): TGTGCCATCAGTGACAGGGTGGGCAATCAGCCCCAGCATTTT. It yields the protein CAISDRVGNQPQHF.

The table lists this clone with a count of one. The rearrangement links TRBV12-5 to TRBJ2-7, with a weak D call TRBD2 (6 bases). The CDR3 spans 14 residues. The germline V and J ends were trimmed by 1 base and 4 bases, with 11 bases remaining between them. The germline gives CDR1 LGHNT, CDR2 FRNRAP. The CDR3, as DNA: TGTGCTAGTGGTTTGGGATCGGGGGTATACGAGCAGTACTTC. Amino acid sequence: CASGLGSGVYEQYF.

The chain couples TRBV11-2 to TRBJ2-2, with 10 bases identical to TRBD2. CDR1 SGHAT and CDR2 FQNNGV come from the germline V gene. V dropped 6 bases and J dropped 4; count of bases not matched to a gene: 8. CDR3 length: 16 residues. The CDR3 sequence: CASRTSGGAGTGELFF. The CDR3 DNA reads TGTGCCAGCAGAACGAGCGGGGGGGCGGGCACCGGGGAGCTGTTTTTT.

This clone appeared once. The chain combines TRBV20-1 with TRBJ2-5; D is unresolved. CDR1 DFQATT and CDR2 SNEGSKA come from the germline V gene (reference sequence). The length of the CDR3 is 11 residues. Between the trimmed V and J ends, which lost 5 bases and 2 bases, there was a span of 6 bases. CDR3 sequence: CSAPLQETQYF. DNA for the CDR3: TGCAGTGCTCCCCTACAAGAGACCCAGTACTTC.

To note about this clone: Other DNA variants within this sample encode the same CDR3. The chain couples TRBV19 to TRBJ1-1, with D unclear. The V end was cut by 1 base, the J end by 1 base, with 7 bases between. CDR1 and CDR2 from the germline V gene are LNHDA and SQIVND (reference sequence). This CDR3 contains 14 residues. The CDR3 nucleotides read TGTGCCAGTAGTATAGTAGGAGGGAACACTGAAGCTTTCTTT. The encoded protein is CASSIVGGNTEAFF. The variable domain in full, completed from reference TRBV19 and TRBJ1-1, reads DGGITQSPKYLFRKEGQNVTLSCEQNLNHDAMYWYRQDPGQGLRLIYYSQIVNDFQKGDIAEGYSVSREKKESFPLTVTSAQKNPTAFYLCASSIVGGNTEAFFGQGTRLTVV.

The J gene is TRBJ2-4, the V gene TRBV5-4; a weak D match, TRBD2 (5 bases). Per the germline V gene, CDR1 is SGHNT and CDR2 is YYREEE (reference sequence). The CDR3 consists of 12 residues. V was clipped by 7 bases and J by 1 base, with 6 bases between them. DNA for the CDR3: TGTGCCAGCGGGGAGGCCAAAAACATTCAGTACTTC. Protein product: CASGEAKNIQYF. Together with reference TRBV5-4 and TRBJ2-4, the CDR3 gives the full variable domain: ETGVTQSPTHLIKTRGQQVTLRCSSQSGHNTVSWYQQALGQGPQFIFQYYREEENGRGNFPPRFSGLQFPNYSSELNVNALELDDSALYLCASGEAKNIQYFGAGTRLSVL.

This clone was observed a few times. The chain carries TRBV5-6 and TRBJ1-1; possible D gene TRBD1, 6 bases. The length of the CDR3 is 15 residues. Trimming took off 2 bases at V and 5 bases at J, with 16 bases between the two ends. CDR1 and CDR2 from the germline V gene are SGHDT and YYEEEE. CDR3 coding DNA: TGTGCCAGCAGCTTTGGAACAGGGCGGAATACTGAAGCTTTCTTT. It encodes CASSFGTGRNTEAFF.

V and J are TRBV5-6 and TRBJ2-3; 7 positions agree with TRBD1. Unmatched junction bases numbered 13, after V lost 4 bases and J lost 8 bases. This CDR3 region has 15 residues. Germline-derived CDR1 and CDR2 are SGHDT and YYEEEE. The CDR3 DNA sequence: TGTGCCAGCAGCGGGACAGATCTAGTTAGTGGTACGCAGTATTTT. This encodes CASSGTDLVSGTQYF.

The chain employs TRBV10-3 and TRBJ1-2; 7 nucleotides line up with TRBD1. The V gene end was trimmed by 2 bases and the J gene end by 7 bases; junction bases not matched to a gene: 1. Germline V gene lookup returns CDR1 ENHRY and CDR2 SYGVKD. This CDR3 is 12 amino acids long. CDR3 sequence: CAISEGTAGYTF. The CDR3 coding sequence is TGTGCCATCAGTGAGGGGACAGCTGGCTACACCTTC.

This clone was observed once. The chain is built from TRBV5-5 and TRBJ2-7; D not certain. Germline CDR1 and CDR2: SGHKS and YYEKEE (reference sequence). The CDR3 spans 15 residues. Trimming left V 3 bases short and J 3 bases short, with 16 bases between. The chain's CDR3 is CASSSIPSTSYEQYF. For the CDR3, the DNA is TGTGCCAGCAGCTCCATCCCGTCGACAAGCTACGAGCAGTACTTC.

The V call is TRBV15, the J call TRBJ1-1, with D possibly TRBD1 on 5 matching bases. Trimming removed 1 base from V and 1 base from J, with 13 bases in between. Germline V gives CDR1 LNHNV, CDR2 YYDKDF (reference sequence). This CDR3 comprises 16 residues. As DNA, the CDR3 is TGTGCCACCAGCAGAGTAAGACAGACGACGAACACTGAAGCTTTCTTT. This encodes CATSRVRQTTNTEAFF.

V and J are TRBV6-5 and TRBJ1-3, with 7 bases matching TRBD1. Germline V lookup: CDR1 MNHEY, CDR2 SVGAGI. The CDR3 consists of 12 residues. The V gene end was trimmed by 7 bases and the J gene end by 4 bases; junction bases not matched to a gene: 1. The CDR3 bases are TGTGCCAGCACGGGACAGGGAAACACCATATATTTT. Translated, it gives CASTGQGNTIYF.

The chain employs TRBV7-2 and TRBJ2-3; TRBD2 matches at 7 bases. Germline CDR1 is SGHTA and CDR2 is FQGNSA. The CDR3 extends over 15 amino acids. V trimming: 0 bases; J trimming: 5 bases; junction bases outside the gene matches: 5. CDR3 bases: TGTGCCAGCAGCTTAGCGGGAGGGCCGGTAGATACGCAGTATTTT. This sequence encodes CASSLAGGPVDTQYF.

This sequence joins TRBV7-2 and TRBJ2-1, with TRBD2 matching 11 bases. This CDR3 contains 14 residues. Germline-derived CDR1 and CDR2 are SGHTA and FQGNSA. The trim removed 5 bases at V and 5 bases at J, leaving 2 bases unmatched. The CDR3 reads CASSTSGGHNEQFF. DNA of the CDR3: TGTGCCAGCAGCACTAGCGGGGGCCACAATGAGCAGTTCTTC.

This clone was seen more than once but under ten times. This sequence joins TRBV6-6 and TRBJ1-1; D is perhaps TRBD1 (5 bases). CDR3 length: 15 residues. Germline V gives CDR1 MNHNY, CDR2 SVGAGI (reference sequence). V gave up 2 bases and J gave up 6 bases, with 16 bases separating them. The CDR3 region is CASSYSWRGRPEAFF. As DNA, the CDR3 is TGTGCCAGCAGTTACAGCTGGCGGGGACGTCCTGAAGCTTTCTTT.